This TCR beta chain came from a study of T cells in Graves' hyperthyroidism and ophthalmopathy. Concerning this clonotype itself: What it recognizes is unknown.

The CDR3 totals 14 residues. Germline V gives CDR1 SGHKS, CDR2 YYEKEE (reference sequence). J lost 4 bases, V lost 4 bases, and 2 bases had no gene match. Whole-study findings and limits: Model output signaled ophthalmopathy a median roughly six months ahead of onset. Most clonotypes expanded in thyroid above 0.001 were likewise present in blood.

TCR beta CDR3 regions were amplified from RNA transcripts. Carried out on the TCR CDR3, a first-round RT-PCR used the HTBI primer set. TCRdb ran MiXCR on the multiplex PCR reads and lists one entry per CDR3 protein. The table records more than 500,000 distinct CDR3 sequences, 40% to 55% of them present only once. Diagnostic assessment was based on clinical symptoms, serum thyroxine and TRAb, thyroid ultrasound and orbital computed tomography. Specimen: peripheral blood or thyroid tissue (not recorded which). The rearrangement links TRBV5-5 to TRBJ1-2; the match to TRBD1 covers 12 bases. The TCR originated in an adult woman with Graves' disease, either hyperthyroidism or ophthalmopathy (not recorded which). Here the CDR3 DNA reads TGTGCCAGCAGCGGGACAGGGGGCAGCTATGGCTACACCTTC. This codes for CASSGTGGSYGYTF.